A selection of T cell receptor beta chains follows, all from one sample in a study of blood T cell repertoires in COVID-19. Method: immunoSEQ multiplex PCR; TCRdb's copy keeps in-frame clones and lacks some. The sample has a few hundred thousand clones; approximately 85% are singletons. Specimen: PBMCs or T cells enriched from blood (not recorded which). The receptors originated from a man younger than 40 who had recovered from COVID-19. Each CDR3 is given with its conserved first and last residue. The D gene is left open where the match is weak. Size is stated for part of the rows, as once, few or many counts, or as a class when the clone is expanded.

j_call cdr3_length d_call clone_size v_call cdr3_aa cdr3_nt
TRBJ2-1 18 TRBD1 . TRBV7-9 CASSLRDRGRASYNEQFF TGTGCCAGCAGCCTCCGGGACAGGGGACGCGCGAGCTACAATGAGCAGTTCTTC
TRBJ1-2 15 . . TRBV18 CASSPRSRSGYGYTF TGTGCCAGCTCACCACGGTCCCGGAGTGGGTATGGCTACACCTTC
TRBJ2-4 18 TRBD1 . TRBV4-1 CASSRGDGQGQAKNIQYF TGCGCCAGCAGCCGAGGAGATGGACAGGGGCAAGCCAAAAACATTCAGTACTTC
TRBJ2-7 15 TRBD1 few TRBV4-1 CASSQGGQGIYEQYF TGCGCCAGCAGCCAGGGGGGACAGGGTATCTACGAGCAGTACTTC
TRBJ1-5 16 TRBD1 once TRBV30 CAWSRLTGQGPQPQHF TGTGCCTGGAGTCGACTAACCGGACAGGGCCCTCAGCCCCAGCATTTT
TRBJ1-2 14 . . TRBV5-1 CASSPEEGGYGYTF TGCGCCAGCAGCCCGGAGGAGGGCGGCTATGGCTACACCTTC
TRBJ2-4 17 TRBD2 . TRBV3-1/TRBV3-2 CASSPLSGDLSKNIQYF TGTGCCAGCAGCCCCCTTAGCGGGGACCTTTCCAAAAACATTCAGTACTTC
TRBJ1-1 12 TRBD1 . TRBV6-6 CASSGTDLEAFF TGTGCCAGCTCCGGGACAGATCTTGAAGCTTTCTTT
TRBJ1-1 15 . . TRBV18 CASSPFKEMNTEAFF TGTGCCAGCTCACCCTTCAAAGAGATGAACACTGAAGCTTTCTTT
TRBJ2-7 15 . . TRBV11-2 CASSIETAKYYEQYF TGTGCCAGCAGCATCGAGACAGCCAAGTACTACGAGCAGTACTTC
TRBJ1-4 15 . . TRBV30 CAWSVRVGANEKLFF TGTGCCTGGAGTGTACGGGTAGGGGCTAATGAAAAACTGTTTTTT
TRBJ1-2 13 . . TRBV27 CASSSQYGGGYTF TGTGCCAGCAGTTCCCAATATGGCGGGGGCTACACCTTC
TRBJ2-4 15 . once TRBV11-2 CASSLAGFSGNIQYF TGTGCCAGCAGCTTGGCCGGTTTTTCGGGGAACATTCAGTACTTC
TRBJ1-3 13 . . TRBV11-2 CASSPGTGNTIYF TGTGCCAGCAGCCCGGGTACGGGAAACACCATATATTTT
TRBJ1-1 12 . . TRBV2 CAIAGYHTEAFF TGTGCCATCGCAGGGTATCACACTGAAGCTTTCTTT
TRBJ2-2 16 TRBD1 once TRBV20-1 CSASDSTGGHTGELFF TGCAGTGCGAGTGACTCGACAGGGGGCCACACCGGGGAGCTGTTTTTT
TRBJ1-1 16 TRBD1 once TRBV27 CASSRQGQGVNTEAFF TGTGCCAGCAGTCGACAGGGACAGGGGGTGAACACTGAAGCTTTCTTT
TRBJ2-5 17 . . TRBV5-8 CASSLGRANPMKETQYF TGTGCCAGCAGCTTGGGGAGGGCTAACCCAATGAAAGAGACCCAGTACTTC
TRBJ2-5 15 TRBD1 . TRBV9 CASSVDRGGWETQYF TGTGCCAGCAGCGTAGACAGGGGCGGTTGGGAGACCCAGTACTTC
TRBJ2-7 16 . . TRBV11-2 CASSLGPRQGSYEQYF TGTGCCAGCAGCTTAGGTCCCCGGCAGGGGAGCTACGAGCAGTACTTC
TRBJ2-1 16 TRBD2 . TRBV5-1 CASSLGETSGGNEQFF TGCGCCAGCAGCTTGGGGGAGACTAGCGGGGGCAATGAGCAGTTCTTC
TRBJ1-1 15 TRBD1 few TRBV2 CASRRDRGSGTEAFF TGTGCCAGCAGACGGGACAGGGGGTCGGGGACTGAAGCTTTCTTT
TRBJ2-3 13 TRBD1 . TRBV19 CASRGQGPDTQYF TGTGCCAGTAGGGGACAGGGACCAGATACGCAGTATTTT
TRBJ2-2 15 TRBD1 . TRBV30 CAWSVQGQRTGELFF TGTGCCTGGAGTGTACAGGGACAGCGCACCGGGGAGCTGTTTTTT
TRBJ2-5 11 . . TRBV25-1 CASSDPGAQYF TGTGCCAGCAGTGACCCGGGTGCCCAGTACTTC
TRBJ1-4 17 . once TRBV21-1 CAAAFGTAPTLDEKLFF TGTGCAGCAGCTTTCGGGACAGCTCCTACTCTAGATGAAAAACTGTTTTTT
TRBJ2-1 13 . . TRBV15 CATSSSVMGEQFF TGTGCCACCAGCAGTAGCGTTATGGGTGAGCAGTTCTTC